The 20 T cell receptor beta chains below come from one sample, sequenced in a study of cytomegalovirus exposure and HLA in healthy donors. The PCR had 60 Vbeta and 13 Jbeta primers. Using immunoSEQ multiplex PCR, the repertoire was profiled, and TCRdb retains in-frame clones only, with some absent. The repertoire holds about 130,000 clones, with roughly 80% as singletons. Sample: PBMCs. All receptors come from a young man in good health and CMV-seropositive.

This chain joins TRBV9 and TRBJ1-1; maybe TRBD1 (5 bases). The CDR3 runs 11 residues. V lost 0 bases and J 8 bases, leaving 5 bases between the germline ends. Germline lookup yields CDR1 SGDLS and CDR2 YYNGEE. The CDR3 spells CASSVAGEAFF. DNA of the CDR3: TGTGCCAGCAGCGTAGCAGGGGAAGCTTTCTTT.

This clone was seen more than once but under ten times. This specimen includes other DNA sequences encoding the same CDR3. The chain carries TRBV7-9 and TRBJ1-1, with TRBD1 matching over 7 bases. The CDR3 spans 14 residues. The V segment lost 5 bases and the J segment 4 bases; nucleotides outside the gene matches: 7. Germline V gene lookup returns CDR1 SEHNR and CDR2 FQNEAQ (reference sequence). Here the CDR3 DNA reads TGTGCCAGCAGCGCACCGGGACAGAGCACTGAAGCTTTCTTT. This translates into CASSAPGQSTEAFF.

CDR3 DNA: TGTGCCAGCACCTACGGAGGGCCCGGGTATAATTCACCCCTCCACTTT. This translates into CASTYGGPGYNSPLHF. This chain uses TRBV27 with TRBJ1-6; D not certain. The CDR3 loop spans 16 amino acids. V was trimmed by 7 bases and J by 4 bases, leaving 17 bases between them. Per germline, CDR1 MNHEY and CDR2 SMNVEV (reference sequence).

The rearrangement links TRBV5-1 to TRBJ2-1; possible D gene TRBD2, 5 bases. The germline gives CDR1 SGHRS, CDR2 YFSETQ. The CDR3 totals 15 residues. V was clipped by 1 base and J by 8 bases, with 16 bases between them. CDR3 coding DNA: TGCGCCAGCAGCTTGATGAGGGTTCGTGGGGATGAGCAGTTCTTC. This translates into CASSLMRVRGDEQFF.

V and J are TRBV9 and TRBJ1-2; D is perhaps TRBD1 (6 bases). There are 16 residues in the CDR3. Trimming took off 0 bases at V and 2 bases at J, with 14 bases between the two ends. CDR1 SGDLS and CDR2 YYNGEE come from the germline V gene. CDR3 loop: CASSVGAGGRNYGYTF. In nucleotides, the CDR3 is TGTGCCAGCAGCGTAGGGGCGGGGGGGCGCAACTATGGCTACACCTTC.

V gene TRBV9 combines with J gene TRBJ2-4, with TRBD1 matching over 9 bases. V lost 2 bases to trimming and J lost 9 bases; unmatched junction nucleotides: 6. This CDR3 region has 14 residues. Germline loops: CDR1 SGDLS, CDR2 YYNGEE. CDR3 sequence (DNA): TGTGCCAGCAGCGTCGGGACAGGGCTCAGCATTCAGTACTTC. It translates to CASSVGTGLSIQYF.

This chain uses TRBV10-1 with TRBJ2-5; D perhaps matches TRBD1 (6 bases). The CDR3 is 14 residues long. The germline V gene encodes CDR1 WNHNN and CDR2 SYGVQD (reference sequence). Trimming took off 6 bases at V and 2 bases at J, with 13 bases between the two ends. CDR3: CASSHGTLQETQYF. The CDR3 nucleotides are TGCGCCAGCAGCCACGGGACACTACAAGAGACCCAGTACTTC.

This clone was observed a handful of times. CDR3 bases: TGTGCCAGCAGTCCCTCCGGGGCCGGGGAGCTGTTTTTT. This translates into CASSPSGAGELFF. J is TRBJ2-2 and V is TRBV28, with a weak D call TRBD2 (5 bases). The germline gives CDR1 MDHEN, CDR2 SYDVKM. V gave up 5 bases and J gave up 6 bases, with 10 bases separating them. The CDR3 sequence is 13 residues long.

V usage is TRBV20-1 and J usage is TRBJ2-3; unclear D gene. Trimming shortened V by 3 bases and J by 9 bases, and 7 bases separated the two germline ends. Looked up from germline, CDR1 is DFQATT and CDR2 is SNEGSKA (reference sequence). This CDR3 has 10 residues. The CDR3 protein is CSASPLTQYF. DNA of the CDR3: TGCAGTGCTAGCCCGTTAACGCAGTATTTT.

The rearrangement links TRBV29-1 to TRBJ1-2, with TRBD1 identical over 8 bases. This CDR3 is 15 amino acids long. Trimming took 3 bases from V and 7 from J; bases not matched to a gene: 13. CDR1 and CDR2 from the germline V gene are SQVTM and ANQGSEA. CDR3 loop: CSVDAYRGLRGGYTF. The CDR3 DNA reads TGCAGCGTTGATGCCTACAGGGGGTTACGAGGTGGCTACACCTTC.

There are a few counts of this clone. This sequence joins TRBV2 and TRBJ2-7, with 8 nucleotides matching TRBD1. Germline V gene data show CDR1 as SNHLY and CDR2 as FYNNEI. V dropped 2 bases and J dropped 5; count of bases not matched to a gene: 20. The CDR3 covers 19 residues. This CDR3 is CASSEIGLFRRTGSDEQYF. The CDR3 region has the DNA TGTGCCAGCAGTGAAATCGGGCTTTTCCGCCGGACAGGGTCTGACGAGCAGTACTTC. Full variable domain (outside the CDR3, taken from reference TRBV2 and TRBJ2-7): EPEVTQTPSHQVTQMGQEVILRCVPISNHLYFYWYRQILGQKVEFLVSFYNNEISEKSEIFDDQFSVERPDGSNFTLKIRSTKLEDSAMYFCASSEIGLFRRTGSDEQYFGPGTRLTVT.

The genes are TRBV6-5 and TRBJ2-3; TRBD2 matches at 11 bases. The trim removed 5 bases at V and 5 bases at J, leaving 6 bases unmatched. The V gene's germline CDR1 is MNHEY and CDR2 SVGAGI. The CDR3 sequence is 15 residues long. The CDR3 sequence: CASSNSGGAGDTQYF. The CDR3 DNA reads TGTGCCAGCAGTAATAGCGGGGGGGCTGGAGATACGCAGTATTTT.

This chain connects TRBV23-1 to TRBJ2-6; the match to TRBD1 covers 12 bases. TRBV23-1 is reported as an ORF; its role is uncertain. V shed 9 bases, J shed 3 bases, and the junction held 9 bases outside the gene matches. This CDR3 comprises 17 residues. Here the CDR3 reads CARGWGQGAVGANVLTF. DNA of the CDR3: TGCGCCAGAGGGTGGGGACAGGGGGCGGTTGGGGCCAACGTCCTGACTTTC.

The chain links TRBV4-2 to TRBJ2-3, with 7 bases lining up with TRBD2. V was clipped by 4 bases and J by 5 bases; unmatched bases: 9. CDR3 length equals 15 residues. The germline gives CDR1 LGHNA, CDR2 YNFKEQ. The CDR3 nucleotides read TGTGCCAGCAGCCTCCAGCGGGGAGTTATAGATACGCAGTATTTT. This codes for CASSLQRGVIDTQYF.

V is TRBV6-1 and J is TRBJ2-5, with 9 bases lining up with TRBD2. CDR1 and CDR2 (germline): MNHNS, SASEGT. The CDR3 contains 16 residues. V gave up 1 base and J gave up 1 base; unmatched junction bases: 4. CDR3 in amino acids: CASSEGGRGGQETQYF. DNA of the CDR3: TGTGCCAGCAGTGAAGGGGGGCGGGGGGGCCAAGAGACCCAGTACTTC.

A few counts support this clone. V and J are TRBV5-4 and TRBJ2-5, with a tentative D call TRBD1 (6 bases). CDR1 and CDR2 (germline): SGHNT, YYREEE (reference sequence). CDR3 length: 13 amino acids. Between the trimmed V and J ends, which lost 4 bases and 5 bases, there was a span of 12 bases. CDR3 DNA: TGTGCCAGCAGCCAAAACAGGGAGGAGACCCAGTACTTC. Amino acids: CASSQNREETQYF.

This clone was observed a handful of times. CDR3 coding DNA: TGCGCCAGCAGCTTGGAATATGGGACAGGGTATAGTGAGCAGTTCTTC. Its translation: CASSLEYGTGYSEQFF. This chain joins TRBV5-1 and TRBJ2-1; 9 positions match TRBD1. The CDR3 loop spans 16 amino acids. CDR1 and CDR2 (germline): SGHRS, YFSETQ. The ends lost 0 bases at V and 9 bases at J; junction bases unmatched: 10.

This clone was counted a few times. V is TRBV4-1 and J is TRBJ2-7; 9 nucleotides align to TRBD1. The CDR3 sequence is 18 residues long. V lost 3 bases, J lost 1 base, and 13 bases stayed unmatched. Per the germline V gene, CDR1 is MGHRA and CDR2 is YSYEKL. This CDR3 is CASSHEGSRDRASYEQYF. CDR3 DNA: TGCGCCAGCAGCCATGAAGGGAGCCGGGACAGGGCTTCCTACGAGCAGTACTTC.

This chain links TRBV6-1 with TRBJ1-1; TRBD1 is a possible D gene (6 bases). CDR3 length: 16 residues. V lost 2 bases and J 3 bases, leaving 16 bases between the germline ends. Germline loops: CDR1 MNHNS, CDR2 SASEGT. Here the CDR3 DNA reads TGTGCCAGCAGTGAAATCCTTGACAGGACCTACACTGAAGCTTTCTTT. It yields the protein CASSEILDRTYTEAFF.

The chain has TRBV6-1 and TRBJ2-7; the match to TRBD1 covers 9 bases. From germline, CDR1 is MNHNS and CDR2 SASEGT. Germline trimming cut 6 bases from V and 2 bases from J; bases unmatched to any gene: 8. The CDR3 runs to 15 residues. DNA of the CDR3: TGTGCCAGCAGCCACCGGACAGGGGAGGCCTACGAGCAGTACTTC. Protein: CASSHRTGEAYEQYF.